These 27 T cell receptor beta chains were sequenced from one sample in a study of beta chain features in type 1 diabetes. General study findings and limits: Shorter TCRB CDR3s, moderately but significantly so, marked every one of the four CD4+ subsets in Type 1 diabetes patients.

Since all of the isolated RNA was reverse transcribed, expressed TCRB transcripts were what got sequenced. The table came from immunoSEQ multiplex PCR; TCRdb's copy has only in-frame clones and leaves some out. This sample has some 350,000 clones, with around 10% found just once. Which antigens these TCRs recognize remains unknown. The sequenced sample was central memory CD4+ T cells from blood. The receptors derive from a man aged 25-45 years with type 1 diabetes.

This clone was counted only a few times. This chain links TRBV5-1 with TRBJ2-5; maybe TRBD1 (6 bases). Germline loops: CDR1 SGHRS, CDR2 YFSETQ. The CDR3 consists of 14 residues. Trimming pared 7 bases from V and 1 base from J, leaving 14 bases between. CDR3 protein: CASSIGGIQETQYF. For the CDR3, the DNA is TGCGCCAGCTCCATAGGGGGAATCCAAGAGACCCAGTACTTC. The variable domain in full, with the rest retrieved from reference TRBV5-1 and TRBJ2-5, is KAGVTQTPRYLIKTRGQQVTLSCSPISGHRSVSWYQQTPGQGLQFLFEYFSETQRNKGNFPGRFSGRQFSNSRSEMNVSTLELGDSALYLCASSIGGIQETQYFGPGTRLLVL.

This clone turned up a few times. Here the CDR3 reads CASIWGKQYEQYF. CDR3 bases: TGTGCCAGCATTTGGGGGAAGCAATACGAGCAGTACTTC. V and J are TRBV27 and TRBJ2-7; TRBD1 or TRBD2 may be the D gene (5 bases each). This CDR3 spans 13 amino acids. The germline CDR1 and CDR2 sequences are MNHEY and SMNVEV (reference sequence). V was clipped by 7 bases and J by 4 bases, with 14 bases between them.

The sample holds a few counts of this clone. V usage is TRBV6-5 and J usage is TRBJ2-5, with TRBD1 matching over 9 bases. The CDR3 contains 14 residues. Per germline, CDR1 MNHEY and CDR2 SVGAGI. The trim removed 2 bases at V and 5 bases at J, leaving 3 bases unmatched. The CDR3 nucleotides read TGTGCCAGCAGTTACCTAACAGGGGGCGAGACCCAGTACTTC. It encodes CASSYLTGGETQYF.

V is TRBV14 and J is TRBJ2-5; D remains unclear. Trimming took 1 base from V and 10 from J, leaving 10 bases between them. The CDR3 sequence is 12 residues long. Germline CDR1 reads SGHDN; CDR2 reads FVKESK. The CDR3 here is CASSQASWDQYF. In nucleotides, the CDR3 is TGTGCCAGCAGCCAAGCAAGCTGGGACCAGTACTTC.

The CDR3 loop reads CASSQGAQGPSYEQYF. Here the CDR3 DNA reads TGCGCCAGCAGCCAAGGTGCCCAGGGTCCCTCCTACGAGCAGTACTTC. The chain uses TRBV4-1 and TRBJ2-7; D possibly corresponds to TRBD1 (5 bases). The CDR3 length is 16 residues. Germline V gives CDR1 MGHRA, CDR2 YSYEKL. Trimming took off 1 base at V and 0 bases at J, with 13 bases between the two ends.

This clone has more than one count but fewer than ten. The CDR3 region has the DNA TGTGCCAGTAGTAAAGGACTAGGGGTAGAAGTCGGGGGCACTGAAGCTTTCTTT. Its protein is CASSKGLGVEVGGTEAFF. The chain is built from TRBV19 and TRBJ1-1; a possible D gene is TRBD1 (5 bases). This CDR3 is 18 amino acids long. Germline V gene sequence: CDR1 LNHDA, CDR2 SQIVND (reference sequence). The V gene lost 4 bases and the J gene lost 4 bases, with 25 bases spanning the gap.

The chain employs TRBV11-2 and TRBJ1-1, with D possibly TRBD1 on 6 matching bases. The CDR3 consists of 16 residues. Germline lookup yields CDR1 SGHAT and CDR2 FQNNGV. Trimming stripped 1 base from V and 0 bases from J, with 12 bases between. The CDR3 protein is CASSLAGTFMNTEAFF. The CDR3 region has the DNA TGTGCCAGCAGCTTAGCCGGGACATTTATGAACACTGAAGCTTTCTTT.

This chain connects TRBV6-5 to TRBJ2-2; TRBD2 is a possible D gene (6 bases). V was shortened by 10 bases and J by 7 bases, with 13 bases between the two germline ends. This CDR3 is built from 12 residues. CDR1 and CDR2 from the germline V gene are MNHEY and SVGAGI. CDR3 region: CATGGNRGELFF. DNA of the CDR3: TGTGCCACTGGGGGGAACCGCGGGGAGCTGTTTTTT.

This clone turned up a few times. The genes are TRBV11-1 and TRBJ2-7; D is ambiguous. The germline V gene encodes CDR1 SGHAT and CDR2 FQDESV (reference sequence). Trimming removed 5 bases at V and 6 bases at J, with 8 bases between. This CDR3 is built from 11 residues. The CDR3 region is CASSAFGEQYF. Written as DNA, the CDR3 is TGTGCCAGCAGCGCGTTCGGCGAGCAGTACTTC.

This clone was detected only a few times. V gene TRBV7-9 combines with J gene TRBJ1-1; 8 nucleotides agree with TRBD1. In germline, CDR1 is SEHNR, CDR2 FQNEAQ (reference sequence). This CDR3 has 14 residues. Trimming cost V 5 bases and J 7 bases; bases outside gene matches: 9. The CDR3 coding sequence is TGTGCCAGCAGCACTCGACAGGGGTCGGGTGAAGCTTTCTTT. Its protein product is CASSTRQGSGEAFF. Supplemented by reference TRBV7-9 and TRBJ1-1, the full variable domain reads DTGVSQNPRHKITKRGQNVTFRCDPISEHNRLYWYRQTLGQGPEFLTYFQNEAQLEKSRLLSDRFSAERPKGSFSTLEIQRTEQGDSAMYLCASSTRQGSGEAFFGQGTRLTVV.

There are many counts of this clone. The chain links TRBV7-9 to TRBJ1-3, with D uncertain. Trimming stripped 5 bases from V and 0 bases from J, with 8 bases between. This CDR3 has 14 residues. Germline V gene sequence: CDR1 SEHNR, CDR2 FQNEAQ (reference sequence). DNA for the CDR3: TGTGCCAGCAGCGCTCTGTACTCTGGAAACACCATATATTTT. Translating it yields CASSALYSGNTIYF.

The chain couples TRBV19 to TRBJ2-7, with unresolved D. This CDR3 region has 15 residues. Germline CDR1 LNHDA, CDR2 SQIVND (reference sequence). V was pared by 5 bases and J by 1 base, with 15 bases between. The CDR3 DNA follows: TGTGCCAGTAGTGCGACTTCGTTCGGGTCCTACGAGCAGTACTTC. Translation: CASSATSFGSYEQYF.

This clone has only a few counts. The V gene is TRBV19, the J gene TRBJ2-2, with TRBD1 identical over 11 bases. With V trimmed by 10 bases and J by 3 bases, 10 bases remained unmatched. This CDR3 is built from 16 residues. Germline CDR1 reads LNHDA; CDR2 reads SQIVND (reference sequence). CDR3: CATRDRGAVYTGELFF. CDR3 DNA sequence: TGTGCCACCCGGGACAGGGGGGCGGTTTACACCGGGGAGCTGTTTTTT.

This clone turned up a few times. In DNA form, the CDR3 reads TGTGCCAGCATCGAAGGAGGGGGACGAGGCTATGGCTACACCTTC. Its translation: CASIEGGGRGYGYTF. V gene TRBV28 combines with J gene TRBJ1-2, with a tentative D call TRBD1 (6 bases). Trimming shortened V by 7 bases and J by 4 bases, and 19 bases separated the two germline ends. The length of the CDR3 is 15 residues. In germline, CDR1 is MDHEN, CDR2 SYDVKM.

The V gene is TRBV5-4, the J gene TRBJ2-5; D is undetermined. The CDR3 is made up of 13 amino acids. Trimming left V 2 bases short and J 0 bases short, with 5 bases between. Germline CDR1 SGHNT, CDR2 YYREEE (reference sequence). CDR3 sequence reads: CASSLWDQETQYF. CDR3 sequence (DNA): TGTGCCAGCAGCTTATGGGACCAAGAGACCCAGTACTTC.

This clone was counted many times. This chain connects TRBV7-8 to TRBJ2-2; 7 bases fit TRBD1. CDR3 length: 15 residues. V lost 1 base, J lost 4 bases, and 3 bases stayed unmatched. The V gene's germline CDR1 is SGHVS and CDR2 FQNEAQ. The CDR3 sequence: CASSLETGTTGELFF. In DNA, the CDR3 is TGTGCCAGCAGCTTAGAGACAGGGACCACCGGGGAGCTGTTTTTT.

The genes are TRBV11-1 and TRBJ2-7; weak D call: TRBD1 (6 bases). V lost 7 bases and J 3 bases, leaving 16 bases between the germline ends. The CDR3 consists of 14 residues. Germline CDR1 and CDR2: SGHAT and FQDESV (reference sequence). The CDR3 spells CASMGATGFYEQYF. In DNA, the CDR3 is TGTGCCAGCATGGGGGCGACGGGGTTCTACGAGCAGTACTTC.

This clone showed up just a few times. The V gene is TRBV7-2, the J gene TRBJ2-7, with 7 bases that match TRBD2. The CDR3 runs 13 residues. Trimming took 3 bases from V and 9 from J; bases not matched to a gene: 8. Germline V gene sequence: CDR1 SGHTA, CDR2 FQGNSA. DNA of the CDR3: TGTGCCAGCAGCTTTCAAGCGGGCGGGGGGCAGTACTTC. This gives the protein CASSFQAGGGQYF.

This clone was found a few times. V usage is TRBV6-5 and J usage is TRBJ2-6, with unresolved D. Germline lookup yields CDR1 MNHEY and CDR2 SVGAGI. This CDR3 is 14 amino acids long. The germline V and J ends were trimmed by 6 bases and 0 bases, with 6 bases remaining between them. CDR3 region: CASRAASGANVLTF. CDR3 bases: TGTGCCAGCAGGGCGGCCTCTGGGGCCAACGTCCTGACTTTC.

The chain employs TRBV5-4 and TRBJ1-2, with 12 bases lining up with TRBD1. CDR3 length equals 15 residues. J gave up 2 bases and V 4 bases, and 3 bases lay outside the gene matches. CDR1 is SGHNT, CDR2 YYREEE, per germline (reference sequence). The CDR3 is CASSGGTGGNYGYTF. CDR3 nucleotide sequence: TGTGCCAGCAGCGGAGGGACAGGGGGCAACTATGGCTACACCTTC.

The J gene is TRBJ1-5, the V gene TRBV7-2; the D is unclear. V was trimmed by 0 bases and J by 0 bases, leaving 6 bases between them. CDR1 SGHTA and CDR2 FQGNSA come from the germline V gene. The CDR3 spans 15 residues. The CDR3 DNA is TGTGCCAGCAGCTTAGCACAGAGTAGCAATCAGCCCCAGCATTTT. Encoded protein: CASSLAQSSNQPQHF.

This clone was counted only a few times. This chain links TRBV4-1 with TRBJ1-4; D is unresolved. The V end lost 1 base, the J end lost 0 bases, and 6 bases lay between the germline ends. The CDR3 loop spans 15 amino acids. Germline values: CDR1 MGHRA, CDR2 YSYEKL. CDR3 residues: CASSQAEATNEKLFF. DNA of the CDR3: TGCGCCAGCAGCCAAGCAGAAGCAACTAATGAAAAACTGTTTTTT.

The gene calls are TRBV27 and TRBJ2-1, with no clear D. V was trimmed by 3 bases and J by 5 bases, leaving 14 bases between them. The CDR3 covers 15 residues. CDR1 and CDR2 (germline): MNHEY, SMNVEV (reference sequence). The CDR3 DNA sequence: TGTGCCAGCAGTTTGACCCCCCGATCTCACAATGAGCAGTTCTTC. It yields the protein CASSLTPRSHNEQFF.

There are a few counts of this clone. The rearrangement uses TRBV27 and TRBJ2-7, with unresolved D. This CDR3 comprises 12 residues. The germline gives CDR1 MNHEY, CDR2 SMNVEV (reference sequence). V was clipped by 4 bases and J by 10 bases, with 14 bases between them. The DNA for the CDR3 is TGTGCCAGCAGTTCATCCCGCCAAGTCCAGTACTTC. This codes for CASSSSRQVQYF.

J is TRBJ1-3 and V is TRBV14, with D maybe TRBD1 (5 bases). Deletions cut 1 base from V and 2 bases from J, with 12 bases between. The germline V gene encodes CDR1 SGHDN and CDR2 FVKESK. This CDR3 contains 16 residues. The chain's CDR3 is CASSQVGSGAGNTIYF. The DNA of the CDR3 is TGTGCCAGCAGCCAAGTCGGGTCGGGGGCTGGAAACACCATATATTTT.

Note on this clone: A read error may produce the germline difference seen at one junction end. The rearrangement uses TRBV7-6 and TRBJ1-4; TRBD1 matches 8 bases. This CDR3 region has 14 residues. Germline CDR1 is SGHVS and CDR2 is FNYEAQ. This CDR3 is CASSRTGTMEKLFF. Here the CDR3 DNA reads TGTGCTAGCAGCCGGACAGGGACGATGGAAAAACTGTTTTTT.

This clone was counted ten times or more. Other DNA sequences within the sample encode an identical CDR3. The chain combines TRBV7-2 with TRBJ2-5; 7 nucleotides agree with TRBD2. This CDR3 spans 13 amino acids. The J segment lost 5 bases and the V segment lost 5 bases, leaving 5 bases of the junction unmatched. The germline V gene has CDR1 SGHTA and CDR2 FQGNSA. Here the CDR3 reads CASSRGREETQYF. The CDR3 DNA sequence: TGTGCCAGCAGCAGAGGGAGGGAGGAGACCCAGTACTTC. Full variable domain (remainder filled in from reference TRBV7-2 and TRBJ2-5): GAGVSQSPSNKVTEKGKDVELRCDPISGHTALYWYRQSLGQGLEFLIYFQGNSAPDKSGLPSDRFSAERTGGSVSTLTIQRTQQEDSAVYLCASSRGREETQYFGPGTRLLVL.